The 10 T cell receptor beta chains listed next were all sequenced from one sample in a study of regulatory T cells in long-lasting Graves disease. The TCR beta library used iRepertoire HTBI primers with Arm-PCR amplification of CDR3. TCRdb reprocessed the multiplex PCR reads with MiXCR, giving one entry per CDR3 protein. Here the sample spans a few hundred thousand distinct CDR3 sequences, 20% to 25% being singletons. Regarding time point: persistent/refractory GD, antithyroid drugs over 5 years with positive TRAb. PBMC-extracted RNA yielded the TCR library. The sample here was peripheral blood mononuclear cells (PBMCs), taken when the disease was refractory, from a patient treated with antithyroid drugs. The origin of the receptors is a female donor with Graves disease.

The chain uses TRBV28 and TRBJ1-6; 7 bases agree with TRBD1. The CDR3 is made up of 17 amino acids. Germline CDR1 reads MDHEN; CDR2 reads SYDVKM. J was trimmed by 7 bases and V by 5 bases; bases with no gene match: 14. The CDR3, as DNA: TGTGCCAGCAGTGAGTTCCCGGGACAGAGCCAAAATTCACCCCTCCACTTT. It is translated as CASSEFPGQSQNSPLHF.

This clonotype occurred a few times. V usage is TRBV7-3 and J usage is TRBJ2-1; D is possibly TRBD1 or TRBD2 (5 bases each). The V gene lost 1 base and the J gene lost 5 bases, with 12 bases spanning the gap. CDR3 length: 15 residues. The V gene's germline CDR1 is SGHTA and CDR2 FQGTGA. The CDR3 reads CASSLSSGSHNEQFF. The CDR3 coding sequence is TGTGCCAGCAGCTTAAGCTCAGGGAGCCACAATGAGCAGTTCTTC.

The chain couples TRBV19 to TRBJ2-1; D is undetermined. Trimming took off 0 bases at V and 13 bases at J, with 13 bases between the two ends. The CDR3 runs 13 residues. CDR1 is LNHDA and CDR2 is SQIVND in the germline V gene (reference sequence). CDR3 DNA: TGTGCCAGTAGTATAGATCGGTTTAGCCGCCAGTTCTTC. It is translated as CASSIDRFSRQFF.

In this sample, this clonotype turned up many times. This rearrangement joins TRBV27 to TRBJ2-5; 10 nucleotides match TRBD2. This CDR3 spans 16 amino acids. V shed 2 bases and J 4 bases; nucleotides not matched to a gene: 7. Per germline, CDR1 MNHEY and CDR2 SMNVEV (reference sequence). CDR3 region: CASSLSVAGGAETQYF. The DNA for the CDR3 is TGTGCCAGCAGTTTAAGTGTAGCGGGGGGTGCAGAGACCCAGTACTTC.

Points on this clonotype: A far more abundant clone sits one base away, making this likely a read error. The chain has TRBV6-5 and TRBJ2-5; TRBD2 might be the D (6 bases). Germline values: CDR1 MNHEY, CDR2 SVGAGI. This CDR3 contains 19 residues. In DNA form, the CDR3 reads TGTGCCAGCGGTTACCCGTCAAGTACGATAGGCGGGACTCAAGAGACCCAGTACTTC. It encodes CASGYPSSTIGGTQETQYF.

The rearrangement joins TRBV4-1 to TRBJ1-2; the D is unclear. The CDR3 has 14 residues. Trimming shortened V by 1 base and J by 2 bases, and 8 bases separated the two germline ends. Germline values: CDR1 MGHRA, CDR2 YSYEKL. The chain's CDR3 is CASSQGSLNYGYTF. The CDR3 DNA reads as TGCGCCAGCAGCCAAGGGTCCCTGAACTATGGCTACACCTTC.

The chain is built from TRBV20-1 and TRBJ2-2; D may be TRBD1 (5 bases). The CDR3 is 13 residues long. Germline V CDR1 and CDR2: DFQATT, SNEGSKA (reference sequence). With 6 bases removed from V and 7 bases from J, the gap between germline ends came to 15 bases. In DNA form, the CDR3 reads TGCAGTGCCAGGACACAGGCTCACGGGGAGCTGTTTTTT. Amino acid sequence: CSARTQAHGELFF.

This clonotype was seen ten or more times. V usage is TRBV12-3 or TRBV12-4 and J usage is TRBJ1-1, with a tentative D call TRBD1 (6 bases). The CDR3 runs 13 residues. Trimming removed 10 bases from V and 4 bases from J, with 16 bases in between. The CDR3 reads CAITRQDGTEAFF. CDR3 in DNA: TGTGCCATTACCCGACAGGATGGCACTGAAGCTTTCTTT.

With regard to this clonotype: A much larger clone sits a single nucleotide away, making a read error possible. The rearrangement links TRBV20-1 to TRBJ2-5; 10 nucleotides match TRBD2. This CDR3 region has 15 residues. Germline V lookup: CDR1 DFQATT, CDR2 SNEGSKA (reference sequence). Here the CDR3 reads CSASSAGGLGEAQYF. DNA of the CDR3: TGCAGTGCTAGCTCAGCGGGGGGGCTGGGAGAGGCCCAGTACTTC.

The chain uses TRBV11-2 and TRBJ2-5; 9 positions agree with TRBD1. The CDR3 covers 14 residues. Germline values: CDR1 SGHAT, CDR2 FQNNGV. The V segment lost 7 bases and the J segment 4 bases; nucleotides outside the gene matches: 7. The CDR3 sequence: CASNHRGRGETQYF. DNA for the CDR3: TGTGCCAGCAATCACAGGGGGCGAGGAGAGACCCAGTACTTC.